This TCR beta chain was documented in a study of glioma-infiltrating T cells after dendritic cell vaccination. Overall study context: Dendritic cell vaccine was injected intradermally three times, biweekly.

The germline gives CDR1 SGHRS, CDR2 YFSETQ. The CDR3 consists of 11 residues. With 3 bases removed from V and 8 bases from J, the gap between germline ends came to 9 bases. Only in-frame clones appear in the TCRdb table, and some are missing; sequencing was by immunoSEQ multiplex PCR. The table shows fewer than 75,000 clones, with about four fifths occurring only once. This TCR came from a human donor with glioblastoma. The chain combines TRBV5-1 with TRBJ2-7; D is possibly TRBD2 (6 bases). The input for sequencing was blood, taken before dendritic cell vaccination. Here the CDR3 reads CASSYREKQYF. CDR3 in DNA: TGCGCCAGCAGCTACCGGGAGAAGCAGTACTTC.